The rows below give T cell receptor beta chains drawn from one sample of a study of CD8+ T cells in alopecia areata. Generated by immunoSEQ multiplex PCR, the TCRdb table keeps only in-frame clones and is missing some. This sample has about 9,700 clones, with 50% to 80% found just once. Source material: skin. Receptors were obtained from a human donor with alopecia areata. Both conserved end residues are part of each CDR3. Each record gives: CDR3 length, V gene, D gene, J gene, clone size, CDR3 protein, CDR3 DNA. A D gene is named only where the DNA matches it firmly. Expanded clones get a size class; other rows say once, few or many, or leave the size out.

len: 14
v_gene: TRBV7-2
d_gene: .
j_gene: TRBJ1-5
abundance: .
CDR3aa: CASSYGVGDTPQHF
CDR3nt: TGTGCCAGCAGCTACGGTGTCGGTGATACGCCCCAGCATTTT

len: 15
v_gene: TRBV28
d_gene: .
j_gene: TRBJ2-7
abundance: few
CDR3aa: CASRRQKGGSYEQYF
CDR3nt: TGTGCCAGCAGACGCCAAAAGGGGGGGTCCTACGAGCAGTACTTC

len: 16
v_gene: TRBV7-9
d_gene: TRBD1
j_gene: TRBJ2-3
abundance: .
CDR3aa: CASSPRQGLYPDTQYF
CDR3nt: TGTGCCAGCAGCCCCCGACAGGGGCTGTATCCAGATACGCAGTATTTT

len: 14
v_gene: TRBV13
d_gene: .
j_gene: TRBJ1-2
abundance: few
CDR3aa: CASSLGRANYGYTF
CDR3nt: TGTGCCAGCAGCTTAGGCCGGGCTAACTATGGCTACACCTTC

len: 15
v_gene: TRBV7-2
d_gene: .
j_gene: TRBJ2-7
abundance: few
CDR3aa: CASSLVGVRAYEQYF
CDR3nt: TGTGCCAGCAGCTTAGTGGGGGTAAGGGCCTACGAGCAGTACTTC

len: 15
v_gene: TRBV19
d_gene: TRBD1
j_gene: TRBJ2-2
abundance: .
CDR3aa: CASRNRGENTGELFF
CDR3nt: TGTGCCAGTAGAAACAGGGGGGAGAACACCGGGGAGCTGTTTTTT

len: 13
v_gene: TRBV28
d_gene: .
j_gene: TRBJ2-7
abundance: .
CDR3aa: CASSRIGPYEQYF
CDR3nt: TGTGCCAGCAGTCGAATTGGACCCTACGAGCAGTACTTC

len: 14
v_gene: TRBV2
d_gene: .
j_gene: TRBJ1-5
abundance: .
CDR3aa: CASRYRTANQPQHF
CDR3nt: TGTGCCAGCAGGTACCGGACAGCTAATCAGCCCCAGCATTTT

len: 15
v_gene: TRBV2
d_gene: .
j_gene: TRBJ2-7
abundance: .
CDR3aa: CASNYGGSGTYEQYF
CDR3nt: TGTGCCAGCAACTATGGGGGAAGCGGCACCTACGAGCAGTACTTC

len: 14
v_gene: TRBV5-6
d_gene: .
j_gene: TRBJ2-3
abundance: .
CDR3aa: CASSLAWAGDTQYF
CDR3nt: TGTGCCAGCAGCTTGGCCTGGGCGGGAGATACGCAGTATTTT

len: 16
v_gene: TRBV4-1
d_gene: .
j_gene: TRBJ1-1
abundance: .
CDR3aa: CASSPGPPARNTEAFF
CDR3nt: TGCGCCAGCAGCCCAGGACCGCCCGCGCGGAACACTGAAGCTTTCTTT

len: 13
v_gene: TRBV7-8
d_gene: .
j_gene: TRBJ1-5
abundance: once
CDR3aa: CASSLGQTQPQHF
CDR3nt: TGTGCCAGCAGCTTAGGACAGACTCAGCCCCAGCATTTT

len: 16
v_gene: TRBV2
d_gene: TRBD2
j_gene: TRBJ2-1
abundance: .
CDR3aa: CASTLGLAGGHNEQFF
CDR3nt: TGTGCCAGCACCCTGGGACTAGCGGGAGGTCACAATGAGCAGTTCTTC

len: 14
v_gene: TRBV4-1
d_gene: .
j_gene: TRBJ2-5
abundance: .
CDR3aa: CASSQEGLQETQYF
CDR3nt: TGCGCCAGCAGCCAAGAAGGACTCCAAGAGACCCAGTACTTC

len: 15
v_gene: TRBV7-2
d_gene: TRBD2
j_gene: TRBJ2-5
abundance: .
CDR3aa: CASSLAGTSKETQYF
CDR3nt: TGTGCCAGCAGCTTAGCCGGGACTAGCAAAGAGACCCAGTACTTC

len: 14
v_gene: TRBV4-3
d_gene: .
j_gene: TRBJ2-2
abundance: .
CDR3aa: CASSRGRDTGELFF
CDR3nt: TGCGCCAGCAGCCGCGGAAGAGACACCGGGGAGCTGTTTTTT

len: 17
v_gene: TRBV16
d_gene: TRBD1
j_gene: TRBJ1-5
abundance: few
CDR3aa: CASSHLSRDRASRPQHF
CDR3nt: TGTGCCAGCAGCCACCTATCCCGGGACAGGGCGTCGAGGCCCCAGCATTTT

len: 14
v_gene: TRBV2
d_gene: TRBD2
j_gene: TRBJ2-5
abundance: .
CDR3aa: CASNRGVPQETQYF
CDR3nt: TGTGCCAGCAACCGGGGGGTGCCTCAAGAGACCCAGTACTTC

len: 13
v_gene: TRBV19
d_gene: TRBD1
j_gene: TRBJ2-2
abundance: .
CDR3aa: CASSDTGVGELFF
CDR3nt: TGTGCCAGTAGTGATACAGGGGTCGGGGAGCTGTTTTTT

len: 12
v_gene: TRBV29-1
d_gene: .
j_gene: TRBJ1-1
abundance: .
CDR3aa: CSAADGNTEAFF
CDR3nt: TGCAGCGCTGCGGACGGGAACACTGAAGCTTTCTTT

len: 16
v_gene: TRBV6-6
d_gene: .
j_gene: TRBJ1-1
abundance: .
CDR3aa: CASSKGSDHMNTEAFF
CDR3nt: TGTGCCAGCAGTAAAGGGTCAGATCACATGAACACTGAAGCTTTCTTT

len: 15
v_gene: TRBV5-1
d_gene: TRBD1
j_gene: TRBJ1-6
abundance: once
CDR3aa: CASSWTGQGNSPLHF
CDR3nt: TGCGCCAGCAGCTGGACAGGGCAGGGTAATTCACCCCTCCACTTT

len: 12
v_gene: TRBV29-1
d_gene: .
j_gene: TRBJ2-3
abundance: .
CDR3aa: CSANQGTDTQYF
CDR3nt: TGCAGCGCAAATCAGGGCACAGATACGCAGTATTTT

len: 15
v_gene: TRBV9
d_gene: .
j_gene: TRBJ2-5
abundance: .
CDR3aa: CASSVVGMWQETQYF
CDR3nt: TGTGCCAGCAGCGTAGTGGGGATGTGGCAAGAGACCCAGTACTTC

len: 15
v_gene: TRBV7-8
d_gene: .
j_gene: TRBJ2-2
abundance: .
CDR3aa: CASRFTQGSNGELFF
CDR3nt: TGTGCCAGCAGATTCACTCAGGGGTCTAACGGGGAGCTGTTTTTT

len: 14
v_gene: TRBV5-1
d_gene: .
j_gene: TRBJ2-5
abundance: .
CDR3aa: CASSLASGVETQYF
CDR3nt: TGCGCCAGCAGCTTAGCGTCAGGAGTGGAGACCCAGTACTTC

len: 16
v_gene: TRBV4-1
d_gene: .
j_gene: TRBJ1-1
abundance: .
CDR3aa: CASSLLTGPINTEAFF
CDR3nt: TGCGCCAGCAGCCTTCTAACGGGGCCTATTAACACTGAAGCTTTCTTT

len: 15
v_gene: TRBV7-2
d_gene: .
j_gene: TRBJ2-1
abundance: .
CDR3aa: CASSSLGGPYNEQFF
CDR3nt: TGTGCCAGCAGCTCCCTTGGAGGGCCCTACAATGAGCAGTTCTTC